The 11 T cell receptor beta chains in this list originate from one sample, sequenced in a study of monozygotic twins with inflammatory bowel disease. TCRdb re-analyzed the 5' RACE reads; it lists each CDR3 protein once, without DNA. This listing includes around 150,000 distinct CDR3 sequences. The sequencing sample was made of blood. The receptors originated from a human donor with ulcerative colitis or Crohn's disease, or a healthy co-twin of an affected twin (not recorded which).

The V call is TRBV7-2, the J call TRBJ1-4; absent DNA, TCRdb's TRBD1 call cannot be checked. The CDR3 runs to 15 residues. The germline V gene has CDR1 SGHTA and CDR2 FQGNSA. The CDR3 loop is CASSRSGTGNEKLFF. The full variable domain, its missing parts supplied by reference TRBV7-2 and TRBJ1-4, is GAGVSQSPSNKVTEKGKDVELRCDPISGHTALYWYRQSLGQGLEFLIYFQGNSAPDKSGLPSDRFSAERTGGSVSTLTIQRTQQEDSAVYLCASSRSGTGNEKLFFGSGTQLSVL.

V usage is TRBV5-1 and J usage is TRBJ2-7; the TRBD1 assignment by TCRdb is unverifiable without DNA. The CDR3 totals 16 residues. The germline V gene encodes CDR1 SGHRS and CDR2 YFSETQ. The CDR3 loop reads CASSLEGQGSTYELYF.

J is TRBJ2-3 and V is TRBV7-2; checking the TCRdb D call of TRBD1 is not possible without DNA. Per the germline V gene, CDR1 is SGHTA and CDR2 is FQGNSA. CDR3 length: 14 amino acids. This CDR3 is CASSFARTLDTQYF.

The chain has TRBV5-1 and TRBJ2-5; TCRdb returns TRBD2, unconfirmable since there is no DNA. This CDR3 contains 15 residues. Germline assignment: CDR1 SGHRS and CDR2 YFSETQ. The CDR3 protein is CASSLSARVRETQYF.

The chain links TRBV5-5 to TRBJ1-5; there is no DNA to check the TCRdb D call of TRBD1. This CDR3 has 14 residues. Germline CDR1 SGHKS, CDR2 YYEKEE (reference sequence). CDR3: CASSPGFSGQPQHF.

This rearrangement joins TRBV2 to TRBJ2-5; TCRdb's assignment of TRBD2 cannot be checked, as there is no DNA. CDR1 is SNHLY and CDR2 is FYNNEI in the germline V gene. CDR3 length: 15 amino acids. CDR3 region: CASSGRTSGSETQYF. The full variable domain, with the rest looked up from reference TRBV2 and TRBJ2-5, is EPEVTQTPSHQVTQMGQEVILRCVPISNHLYFYWYRQILGQKVEFLVSFYNNEISEKSEIFDDQFSVERPDGSNFTLKIRSTKLEDSAMYFCASSGRTSGSETQYFGPGTRLLVL.

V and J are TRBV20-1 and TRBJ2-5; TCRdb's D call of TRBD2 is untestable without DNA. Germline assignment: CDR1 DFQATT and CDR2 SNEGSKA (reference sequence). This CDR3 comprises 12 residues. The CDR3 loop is CSGLAGGKTQYF.

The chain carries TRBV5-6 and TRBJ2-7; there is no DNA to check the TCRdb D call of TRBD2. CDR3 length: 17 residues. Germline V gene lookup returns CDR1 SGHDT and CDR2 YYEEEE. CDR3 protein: CASSLAVAGGRTYEQYF. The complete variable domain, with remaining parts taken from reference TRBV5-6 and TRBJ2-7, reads DAGVTQSPTHLIKTRGQQVTLRCSPKSGHDTVSWYQQALGQGPQFIFQYYEEEERQRGNFPDRFSGHQFPNYSSELNVNALLLGDSALYLCASSLAVAGGRTYEQYFGPGTRLTVT.

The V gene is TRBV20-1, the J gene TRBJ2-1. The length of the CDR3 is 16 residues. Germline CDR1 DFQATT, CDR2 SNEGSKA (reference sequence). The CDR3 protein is CSARDYRGGSYNEQFF.

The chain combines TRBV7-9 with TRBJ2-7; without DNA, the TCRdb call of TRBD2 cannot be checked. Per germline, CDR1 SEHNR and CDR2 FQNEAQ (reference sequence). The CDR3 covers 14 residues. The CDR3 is CASSSGTSGHEQYF.

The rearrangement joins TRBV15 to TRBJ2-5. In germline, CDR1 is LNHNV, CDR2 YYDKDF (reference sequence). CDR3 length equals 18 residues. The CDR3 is CATSRESLDSEYQETQYF.